The 2 T cell receptor beta chains below come from one sample, sequenced in a study of blood T cell repertoires in COVID-19. Sequenced by immunoSEQ multiplex PCR; TCRdb stores in-frame clones only, minus some. Found here are approximately 300,000 clones, roughly 90% of them singletons; the top ten hold over 3.5%. Sequencing used PBMCs or T cells enriched from blood (not recorded which). These receptors were obtained from a woman aged 18 to 35 with acute COVID-19.

The V call is TRBV7-9, the J call TRBJ2-1; possibly TRBD1 for D (6 bases). Germline-derived CDR1 and CDR2 are SEHNR and FQNEAQ (reference sequence). The V and J ends lost 5 bases and 9 bases respectively, with 20 bases between them. The CDR3 totals 15 residues. The CDR3 protein is CASSPTLGRGSEQFF. CDR3 DNA sequence: TGTGCCAGCAGCCCGACCCTGGGCAGGGGCAGTGAGCAGTTCTTC.

The chain carries TRBV13 and TRBJ1-1, with D perhaps matching TRBD1 (6 bases). This CDR3 is 15 amino acids long. V was pared by 5 bases and J by 0 bases, with 13 bases between. Germline CDR1 is PRHDT and CDR2 is FYEKMQ (reference sequence). The CDR3 is CASSMSGVVNTEAFF. The CDR3, as DNA: TGTGCCAGCAGCATGTCAGGGGTAGTGAACACTGAAGCTTTCTTT.